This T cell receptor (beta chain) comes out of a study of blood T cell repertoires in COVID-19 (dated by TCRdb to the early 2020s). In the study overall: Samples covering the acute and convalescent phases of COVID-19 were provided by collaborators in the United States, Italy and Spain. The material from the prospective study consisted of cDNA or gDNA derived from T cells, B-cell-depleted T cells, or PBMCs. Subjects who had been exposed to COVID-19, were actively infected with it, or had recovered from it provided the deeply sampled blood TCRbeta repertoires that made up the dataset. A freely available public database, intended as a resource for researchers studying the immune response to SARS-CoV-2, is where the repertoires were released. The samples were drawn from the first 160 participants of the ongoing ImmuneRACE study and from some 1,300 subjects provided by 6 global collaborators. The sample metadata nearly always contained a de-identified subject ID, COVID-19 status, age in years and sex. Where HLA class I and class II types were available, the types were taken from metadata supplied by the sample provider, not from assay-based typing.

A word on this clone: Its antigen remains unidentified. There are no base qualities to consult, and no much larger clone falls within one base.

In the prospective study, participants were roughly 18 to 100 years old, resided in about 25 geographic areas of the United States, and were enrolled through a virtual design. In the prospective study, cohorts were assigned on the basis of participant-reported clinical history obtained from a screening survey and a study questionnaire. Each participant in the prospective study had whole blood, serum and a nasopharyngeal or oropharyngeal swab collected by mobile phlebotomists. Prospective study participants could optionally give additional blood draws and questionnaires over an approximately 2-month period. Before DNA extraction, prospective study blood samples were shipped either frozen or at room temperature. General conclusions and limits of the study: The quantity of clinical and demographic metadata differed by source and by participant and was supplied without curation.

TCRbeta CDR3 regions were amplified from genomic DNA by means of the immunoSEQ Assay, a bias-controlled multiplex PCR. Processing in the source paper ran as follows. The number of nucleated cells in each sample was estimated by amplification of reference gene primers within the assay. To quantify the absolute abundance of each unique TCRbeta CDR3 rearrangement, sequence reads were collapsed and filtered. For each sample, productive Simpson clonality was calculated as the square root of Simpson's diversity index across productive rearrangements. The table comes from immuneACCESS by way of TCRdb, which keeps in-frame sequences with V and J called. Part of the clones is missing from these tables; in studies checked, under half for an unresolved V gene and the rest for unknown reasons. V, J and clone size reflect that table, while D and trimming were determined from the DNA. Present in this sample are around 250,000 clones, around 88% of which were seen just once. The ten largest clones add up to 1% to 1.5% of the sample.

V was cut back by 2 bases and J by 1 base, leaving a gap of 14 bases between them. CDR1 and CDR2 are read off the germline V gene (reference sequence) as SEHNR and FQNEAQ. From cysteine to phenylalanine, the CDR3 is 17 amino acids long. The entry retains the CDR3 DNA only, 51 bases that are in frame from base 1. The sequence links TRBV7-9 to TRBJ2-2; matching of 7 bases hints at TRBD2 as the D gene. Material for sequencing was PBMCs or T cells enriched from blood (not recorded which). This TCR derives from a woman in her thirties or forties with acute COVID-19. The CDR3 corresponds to CASSLLSGGWNTGELFF. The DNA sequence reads TGTGCCAGCAGCTTACTGTCGGGGGGCTGGAACACCGGGGAGCTGTTTTTT. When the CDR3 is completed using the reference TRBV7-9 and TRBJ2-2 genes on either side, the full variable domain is DTGVSQNPRHKITKRGQNVTFRCDPISEHNRLYWYRQTLGQGPEFLTYFQNEAQLEKSRLLSDRFSAERPKGSFSTLEIQRTEQGDSAMYLCASSLLSGGWNTGELFFGEGSRLTVL.